This TCR beta chain was captured in a study of CD8 T cells in ankylosing spondylitis. Study findings and constraints: Blood of patients with ankylosing spondylitis appeared to be characterized by a TCR beta motif of eight highly homologous variants.

Many counts were recorded for this clonotype. What it binds is unknown. Libraries of TCR beta came from quantitative 5'-RACE with molecular barcodes. TCRdb re-derived calls from the 5' RACE reads in MiXCR, one entry per CDR3 protein. The sample holds under 200,000 distinct CDR3 sequences, 11% seen once. This clonotype originated in a male donor with ankylosing spondylitis or in good health (not recorded which). Material for sequencing was blood, either unsorted or a sorted T cell fraction (not recorded which).

The CDR3 DNA follows: TGCGCCAGCAGCTTGGGTGTGGGGGGATTTTACAATGAGCAGTTCTTC. This encodes CASSLGVGGFYNEQFF. The chain couples TRBV5-1 to TRBJ2-1; a possible D gene is TRBD2 (6 bases). With 0 bases removed from V and 4 bases from J, the gap between germline ends came to 14 bases. The CDR3 is made up of 16 amino acids. Germline V lookup: CDR1 SGHRS, CDR2 YFSETQ.